The clone carrying this T cell receptor (beta chain) was seen many times. This record belongs to a study of post-analysis software for immune sequencing data. Prepared libraries of TCR beta cDNA carried unique molecular identifiers. TCRdb analysed the PCR reads with MiXCR anew, one entry per CDR3 protein. The sample has about 200,000 distinct CDR3 sequences; approximately 29% are singletons. Sequences were obtained from blood. This receptor was identified in a girl aged 2-17 years with multiple sclerosis.

The CDR3, as DNA: TGCGCCAGCAGCGAGCGGGGCGCAACTTGGGAGACCCAGTACTTC. It translates to CASSERGATWETQYF. The rearrangement uses TRBV5-1 and TRBJ2-5; 7 bases are shared with TRBD2. Germline assignment: CDR1 SGHRS and CDR2 YFSETQ. V trimming: 4 bases; J trimming: 5 bases; junction bases outside the gene matches: 11. The CDR3 sequence is 15 residues long.